Listed here are 29 T cell receptor beta chains from one sample, sequenced in a study of T cell changes during pregnancy in multiple sclerosis. Using immunoSEQ multiplex PCR, the repertoire was profiled, and TCRdb retains in-frame clones only, with some absent. The sample records 35,000 to 40,000 clones, roughly 89% being singletons. Sequences were derived from CD4+ T cells from peripheral blood mononuclear cells, sampled after pregnancy. The receptors shown here come from a female donor in good health, enrolled as a control in a pregnancy study.

This clone was counted once. The chain couples TRBV7-2 to TRBJ2-7; 11 bases match TRBD2. Trimming at V came to 5 bases and at J to 2 bases, leaving 11 bases not matched to a gene. The CDR3 totals 17 residues. CDR1 and CDR2 (germline): SGHTA, FQGNSA. The CDR3, as DNA: TGTGCCAGCAGCCTGGCTGTTGGACTAGCGGGCACCTACGAGCAGTACTTC. Translated, it gives CASSLAVGLAGTYEQYF.

The chain is built from TRBV7-2 and TRBJ1-1; TRBD1 matches 10 bases. The germline CDR1 and CDR2 sequences are SGHTA and FQGNSA. With V trimmed by 4 bases and J by 4 bases, 9 bases remained unmatched. The CDR3 has 16 amino acids. In DNA form, the CDR3 reads TGTGCCAGCAGCTGGGACCGAGACAGGGGGCCCACTGAAGCTTTCTTT. This encodes CASSWDRDRGPTEAFF.

The chain has TRBV5-1 and TRBJ2-7; 14 positions match TRBD2. This CDR3 is 15 amino acids long. V lost 4 bases and J lost 3; bases outside the gene matches: 3. Germline V gene data show CDR1 as SGHRS and CDR2 as YFSETQ. The CDR3: CASSGGTSGSYEQYF. The DNA for the CDR3 is TGCGCCAGCAGCGGAGGGACTAGCGGGAGCTACGAGCAGTACTTC.

This chain connects TRBV5-1 to TRBJ2-6, with D tentatively TRBD1 (5 bases). V was trimmed by 4 bases and J by 4 bases, leaving 12 bases between them. Looked up from germline, CDR1 is SGHRS and CDR2 is YFSETQ. The CDR3 runs to 15 residues. As DNA, the CDR3 is TGCGCCAGCAGCCTGCAGGGTCAGGGGGCCAACGTCCTGACTTTC. It yields the protein CASSLQGQGANVLTF.

This sequence joins TRBV5-6 and TRBJ2-3, with 8 positions matching TRBD1. V lost 4 bases to trimming and J lost 0 bases; unmatched junction nucleotides: 10. The CDR3 spans 17 residues. The germline V gene has CDR1 SGHDT and CDR2 YYEEEE. CDR3 loop: CASSVLFQGASTDTQYF. The CDR3 coding sequence is TGTGCCAGCAGCGTATTATTCCAGGGGGCCAGCACAGATACGCAGTATTTT.

Here the CDR3 reads CASSRTGGLDTQYF. In nucleotides, the CDR3 is TGTGCCAGCAGCCGGACAGGGGGACTGGATACGCAGTATTTT. The chain joins TRBV27 to TRBJ2-3; TRBD1 agrees at 10 bases. Germline values: CDR1 MNHEY, CDR2 SMNVEV (reference sequence). The V and J ends lost 6 bases and 6 bases, in that order; junction bases with no gene match: 6. The CDR3 is 14 amino acids.

The V and J genes are TRBV4-1 and TRBJ2-2, with 10 bases matching TRBD2. Trimming at V came to 1 base and at J to 3 bases, leaving 8 bases not matched to a gene. The CDR3 consists of 18 residues. Germline V gives CDR1 MGHRA, CDR2 YSYEKL. DNA for the CDR3: TGCGCCAGCAGCCAAGCTACCCCAGCGGGGGGGCACACCGGGGAGCTGTTTTTT. This codes for CASSQATPAGGHTGELFF.

The chain combines TRBV11-2 with TRBJ2-3; D is unresolved. CDR1 and CDR2 (germline): SGHAT, FQNNGV. V lost 2 bases and J lost 0, with 15 bases in between. The CDR3 contains 17 residues. The CDR3: CASSLRGRPLSTDTQYF. The CDR3 DNA follows: TGTGCCAGCAGCTTACGCGGCAGACCTCTTAGCACAGATACGCAGTATTTT.

The chain recombines TRBV28 with TRBJ2-1; 8 nucleotides line up with TRBD1. Germline loops: CDR1 MDHEN, CDR2 SYDVKM. V gave up 6 bases and J gave up 10 bases; unmatched junction bases: 8. The CDR3 extends over 13 amino acids. CDR3 sequence reads: CASRPQGAGEQFF. CDR3 in DNA: TGTGCCAGCAGGCCTCAGGGGGCTGGAGAGCAGTTCTTC. Full variable domain (remainder filled in from reference TRBV28 and TRBJ2-1): DVKVTQSSRYLVKRTGEKVFLECVQDMDHENMFWYRQDPGLGLRLIYFSYDVKMKEKGDIPEGYSVSREKKERFSLILESASTNQTSMYLCASRPQGAGEQFFGPGTRLTVL.

V and J are TRBV7-3 and TRBJ2-1; perhaps TRBD2 as D (7 bases). Between the trimmed V and J ends, which lost 5 bases and 9 bases, there was a span of 17 bases. The CDR3 totals 14 residues. The germline CDR1 and CDR2 sequences are SGHTA and FQGTGA. The CDR3 DNA reads as TGTGCCAGCAGCAGGGGGGGTGGGGTTCTTGAGCAGTTCTTC. This gives the protein CASSRGGGVLEQFF.

The chain joins TRBV19 to TRBJ2-5; 10 nucleotides line up with TRBD1. The CDR3 consists of 14 residues. The V segment lost 4 bases and the J segment 5 bases; nucleotides outside the gene matches: 4. The germline V gene has CDR1 LNHDA and CDR2 SQIVND (reference sequence). CDR3 region: CASSTRTGGETQYF. Here the CDR3 DNA reads TGTGCCAGTAGTACTCGGACAGGGGGGGAGACCCAGTACTTC.

The chain recombines TRBV7-2 with TRBJ1-5; D might be TRBD1 (6 bases). This CDR3 comprises 14 residues. Germline assignment: CDR1 SGHTA and CDR2 FQGNSA. Trimming shortened V by 7 bases and J by 7 bases, and 17 bases separated the two germline ends. The DNA of the CDR3 is TGTGCCAGCACCTCTGACAGGCAGGTGCAGCCCCAGCATTTT. Protein: CASTSDRQVQPQHF.

The chain uses TRBV28 and TRBJ1-5, with TRBD1 as a possible D gene (5 bases). Germline CDR1 and CDR2: MDHEN and SYDVKM. This CDR3 contains 14 residues. V lost 7 bases to trimming and J lost 1 base, with 11 bases between them. The CDR3 DNA reads as TGTGCCAGCATCCTCGGGGGAAGCAATCAGCCCCAGCATTTT. Amino acid sequence: CASILGGSNQPQHF.

Only one count was recorded for this clone. CDR3 bases: TGTGCCAGCAGCCAACCGGCGGACAGTAATGAAAAACTGTTTTTT. It yields the protein CASSQPADSNEKLFF. The chain employs TRBV14 and TRBJ1-4; TRBD1 might be the D (6 bases). The length of the CDR3 is 15 residues. V lost 2 bases to trimming and J lost 4 bases, with 11 bases between them. Germline CDR1 SGHDN, CDR2 FVKESK.

The chain is built from TRBV4-1 and TRBJ2-1, with TRBD1 matching over 7 bases. Germline CDR1 reads MGHRA; CDR2 reads YSYEKL. V lost 6 bases to trimming and J lost 1 base; unmatched junction nucleotides: 15. The CDR3 extends over 18 amino acids. The CDR3 here is CASSPKEGAVASYNEQFF. Written as DNA, the CDR3 is TGCGCCAGCAGTCCAAAAGAGGGGGCGGTAGCGTCCTACAATGAGCAGTTCTTC.

This clone came up once. This chain joins TRBV28 and TRBJ2-7; 12 positions agree with TRBD1. This CDR3 is 17 amino acids long. Trimming took 5 bases from V and 5 from J; bases not matched to a gene: 13. Germline V gene data show CDR1 as MDHEN and CDR2 as SYDVKM. The CDR3 is CASSEPPGQGAKNEQYF. The CDR3 DNA reads TGTGCCAGCAGTGAACCTCCGGGACAGGGGGCGAAAAACGAGCAGTACTTC.

The J gene is TRBJ2-7, the V gene TRBV18; the D gene is possibly TRBD1 (5 bases). The V gene lost 2 bases and the J gene lost 2 bases, with 10 bases spanning the gap. Germline CDR1 and CDR2: KGHSH and LQKENI. The CDR3 runs 14 residues. CDR3 amino acids: CASSPNDSPYEQYF. Here the CDR3 DNA reads TGTGCCAGCTCACCAAATGACAGTCCCTACGAGCAGTACTTC.

The chain employs TRBV7-6 and TRBJ2-2; no reliable D call. Trimming left V 2 bases short and J 0 bases short, with 4 bases between. In germline, CDR1 is SGHVS, CDR2 FNYEAQ. This CDR3 is 14 amino acids long. The DNA of the CDR3 is TGTGCCAGCAGCTTAAGCTCGAACACCGGGGAGCTGTTTTTT. This sequence encodes CASSLSSNTGELFF. The full variable domain, rest sourced from reference TRBV7-6 and TRBJ2-2, is GAGVSQSPRYKVTKRGQDVALRCDPISGHVSLYWYRQALGQGPEFLTYFNYEAQQDKSGLPNDRFSAERPEGSISTLTIQRTEQRDSAMYRCASSLSSNTGELFFGEGSRLTVL.

The V call is TRBV7-3, the J call TRBJ2-2, with 9 bases aligning to TRBD2. V lost 4 bases to trimming and J lost 7 bases; unmatched junction nucleotides: 4. The CDR3 runs 14 residues. Per the germline V gene, CDR1 is SGHTA and CDR2 is FQGTGA. CDR3 nucleotides: TGTGCCAGCAGCTCCGGGACTAGCCACGGGGAGCTGTTTTTT. This gives the protein CASSSGTSHGELFF.

The J gene is TRBJ2-7, the V gene TRBV7-2; D perhaps matches TRBD1 (6 bases). V was cut by 5 bases and J by 5 bases, with 16 bases left in between. Germline values: CDR1 SGHTA, CDR2 FQGNSA. There are 14 residues in the CDR3. The CDR3 nucleotides are TGTGCCAGCAGCCGCCGGGCAGGGGCCCACGAGCAGTACTTC. It is translated as CASSRRAGAHEQYF.

The chain uses TRBV28 and TRBJ1-2; unclear D gene. The germline V gene has CDR1 MDHEN and CDR2 SYDVKM. The CDR3 loop spans 13 amino acids. The V end was cut by 1 base, the J end by 7 bases, with 10 bases between. The CDR3 protein is CASSLLRESGYTF. CDR3 DNA: TGTGCCAGCAGTTTATTGAGGGAGAGTGGCTACACCTTC.

This clone was detected only once. The V call is TRBV11-2, the J call TRBJ2-1, with 7 positions matching TRBD1. V trimming: 4 bases; J trimming: 4 bases; junction bases outside the gene matches: 7. CDR1 SGHAT and CDR2 FQNNGV come from the germline V gene. CDR3 length: 15 residues. DNA of the CDR3: TGTGCCAGCAGCTCACAGGGACAGAGTTACAATGAGCAGTTCTTC. Its translation: CASSSQGQSYNEQFF. The full variable domain, with the rest looked up from reference TRBV11-2 and TRBJ2-1, is EAGVAQSPRYKIIEKRQSVAFWCNPISGHATLYWYQQILGQGPKLLIQFQNNGVVDDSQLPKDRFSAERLKGVDSTLKIQPAKLEDSAVYLCASSSQGQSYNEQFFGPGTRLTVL.

The chain uses TRBV25-1 and TRBJ1-6; a weak D match, TRBD1 (6 bases). CDR3 length: 14 residues. V was cut by 2 bases and J by 6 bases, with 8 bases left in between. Germline CDR1 and CDR2: MGHDK and SYGVNS. The CDR3 spells CASSETGFNSPLHF. CDR3 nucleotides: TGTGCCAGCAGTGAAACAGGGTTTAATTCACCCCTCCACTTT.

V and J are TRBV9 and TRBJ2-7; 8 bases are a match to TRBD1. The CDR3 extends over 14 amino acids. Germline CDR1 is SGDLS and CDR2 is YYNGEE. Trimming removed 3 bases from V and 7 bases from J; junction bases left unmatched: 9. The chain's CDR3 is CASSDGTGLMEQYF. The CDR3 coding sequence is TGTGCCAGCAGCGACGGGACAGGTCTTATGGAGCAGTACTTC.

The V gene is TRBV28, the J gene TRBJ2-7; 12 nucleotides match TRBD2. The germline V gene encodes CDR1 MDHEN and CDR2 SYDVKM. Unmatched junction bases numbered 7, after V lost 8 bases and J lost 2 bases. The CDR3 has 15 residues. DNA of the CDR3: TGTGCCAGCTGCGGTTGGACTAGCGGGACCTACGAGCAGTACTTC. Translation: CASCGWTSGTYEQYF. Full variable domain (rest looked up from reference TRBV28 and TRBJ2-7): DVKVTQSSRYLVKRTGEKVFLECVQDMDHENMFWYRQDPGLGLRLIYFSYDVKMKEKGDIPEGYSVSREKKERFSLILESASTNQTSMYLCASCGWTSGTYEQYFGPGTRLTVT.

The chain links TRBV6-1 to TRBJ1-2; 7 nucleotides align to TRBD1. The V gene's germline CDR1 is MNHNS and CDR2 SASEGT. CDR3 size: 16 residues. Trimming removed 2 bases from V and 4 bases from J; junction bases left unmatched: 10. The CDR3 spells CASSEIGTAWGYGYTF. The CDR3 nucleotides read TGTGCCAGCAGTGAAATTGGGACAGCCTGGGGCTATGGCTACACCTTC.

This clone was seen a handful of times. The CDR3 nucleotides read TGTGCCAGCACTTGGGCCCAACAGGGTCTCCTCCACTTT. Amino acids: CASTWAQQGLLHF. The chain has TRBV5-7 and TRBJ1-6, with D tentatively TRBD1 (6 bases). TRBV5-7 is given ORF status, its function remaining uncertain. V lost 6 bases and J 15 bases, leaving 19 bases between the germline ends. This CDR3 has 13 residues.

This rearrangement joins TRBV19 to TRBJ2-5; D might be TRBD2 (6 bases). The CDR3 consists of 16 residues. Germline V gives CDR1 LNHDA, CDR2 SQIVND (reference sequence). The V end lost 5 bases, the J end lost 2 bases, and 18 bases lay between the germline ends. The CDR3 is CASSRRGTYPQETQYF. The CDR3 DNA sequence: TGTGCCAGTAGTCGTCGGGGGACCTACCCTCAAGAGACCCAGTACTTC.

The table lists this clone with a count of one. The chain joins TRBV7-2 to TRBJ2-5, with a possible D match to TRBD1 (5 bases). The CDR3 length is 14 residues. The germline V gene has CDR1 SGHTA and CDR2 FQGNSA. Trimming took 3 bases from V and 0 from J, leaving 8 bases between them. The CDR3 is CASSFLGDQETQYF. The CDR3 DNA reads as TGTGCCAGCAGCTTTTTAGGGGACCAAGAGACCCAGTACTTC.